This T cell receptor (beta chain) was profiled in a study of T cells in Graves' hyperthyroidism and ophthalmopathy. The CDR3 regions of TCR beta were amplified from RNA transcripts. A first-round RT-PCR of the TCR CDR3 used the HTBI primer set. MiXCR, applied by TCRdb to the multiplex PCR reads, yields one record per CDR3 protein. Of more than 450,000 distinct CDR3 sequences listed, 12% to 15% are singletons. CDR3 size: 15 residues. V was pared by 2 bases and J by 3 bases, with 7 bases of the junction left unmatched. The germline CDR1 and CDR2 sequences are GTSNPN and SVGIG (reference sequence). Sequencing was done on a sample of blood. The clonotype originates from a woman aged 35 to 49 with Graves' hyperthyroidism. V and J are TRBV30 and TRBJ2-7, with TRBD2 matching 10 bases. The CDR3 region is CAWSRPSGRVYEQYF. The CDR3, as DNA: TGTGCCTGGAGTCGACCTAGCGGGAGAGTCTACGAGCAGTACTTC.